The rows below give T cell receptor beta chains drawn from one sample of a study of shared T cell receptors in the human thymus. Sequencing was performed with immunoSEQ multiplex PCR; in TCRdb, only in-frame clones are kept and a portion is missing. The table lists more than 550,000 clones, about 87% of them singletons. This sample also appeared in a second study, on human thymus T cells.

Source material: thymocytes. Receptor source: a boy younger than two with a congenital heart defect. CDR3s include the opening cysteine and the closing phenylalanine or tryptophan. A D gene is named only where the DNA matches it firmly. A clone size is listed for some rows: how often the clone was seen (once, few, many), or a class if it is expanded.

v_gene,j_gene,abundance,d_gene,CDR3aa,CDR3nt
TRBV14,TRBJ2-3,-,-,CASSCCTSTDTQYF,TGTGCCAGCAGCTGCTGTACTAGCACAGATACGCAGTATTTT
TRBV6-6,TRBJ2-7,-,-,CASSPGVEQYF,TGTGCCAGCAGCCCAGGTGTCGAGCAGTACTTC
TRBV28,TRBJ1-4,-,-,CASRPSPKRKLFF,TGTGCCAGCAGACCATCCCCTAAGAGGAAACTGTTTTTT
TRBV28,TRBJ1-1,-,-,CASSLSGWDTEAFF,TGTGCCAGCAGTTTATCAGGGTGGGACACTGAAGCTTTCTTT
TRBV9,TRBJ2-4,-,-,CASSRVGENIQYF,TGTGCCAGCAGCCGGGTCGGGGAAAACATTCAGTACTTC
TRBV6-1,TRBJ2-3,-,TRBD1,CASSERGPTGTDTQYF,TGTGCCAGCAGTGAAAGGGGGCCGACAGGCACAGATACGCAGTATTTT
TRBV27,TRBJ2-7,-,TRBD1,CASSSDPRDRGSYEQYF,TGTGCCAGCAGTTCAGACCCCCGGGACAGGGGGTCCTACGAGCAGTACTTC
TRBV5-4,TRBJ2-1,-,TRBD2,CASSGGTSPELTYNEQFF,TGTGCCAGCAGCGGAGGGACTAGTCCCGAACTAACCTACAATGAGCAGTTCTTC
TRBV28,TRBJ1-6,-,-,CAPLDTLGSPLHF,TGTGCCCCCTTGGACACGCTAGGTTCACCCCTCCACTTT
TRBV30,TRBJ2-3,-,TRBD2,CAWGERERGTDTQYF,TGTGCCTGGGGTGAGCGGGAGCGGGGCACAGATACGCAGTATTTT
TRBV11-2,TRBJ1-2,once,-,CASSLEGGDSSNYGYTF,TGTGCCAGCAGCTTAGAGGGGGGTGACAGCAGTAACTATGGCTACACCTTC
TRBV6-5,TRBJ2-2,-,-,CASSRGWGNGELFF,TGTGCCAGCAGCCGGGGGTGGGGTAACGGGGAGCTGTTTTTT
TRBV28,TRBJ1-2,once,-,CASSFHGANYGYTF,TGTGCCAGCAGTTTCCACGGTGCTAACTATGGCTACACCTTC
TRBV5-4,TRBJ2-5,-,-,CASSPERAQETQYF,TGTGCCAGCAGCCCCGAGCGGGCCCAAGAGACCCAGTACTTC
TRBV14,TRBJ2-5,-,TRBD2,CASSPLTSRRAVETQYF,TGTGCCAGCAGCCCACTGACTAGCAGGAGGGCCGTGGAGACCCAGTACTTC
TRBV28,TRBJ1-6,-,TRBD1,CASSPAGTGSYNSPLHF,TGTGCCAGCAGTCCCGCCGGGACAGGCTCCTATAATTCACCCCTCCACTTT
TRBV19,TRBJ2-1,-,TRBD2,CASNQRGGYNEQFF,TGTGCCAGTAATCAGCGGGGGGGTTACAATGAGCAGTTCTTC
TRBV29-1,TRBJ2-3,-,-,CSDSRVAGSTDTQYF,TGCAGCGATAGCCGGGTTGCGGGGAGCACAGATACGCAGTATTTT
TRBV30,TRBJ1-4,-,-,CAWSAQGLNEKLFF,TGTGCCTGGAGTGCACAGGGCCTTAATGAAAAACTGTTTTTT
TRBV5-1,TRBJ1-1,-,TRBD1,CASSPDRANLNTEAFF,TGCGCCAGCAGCCCGGACAGGGCTAACCTGAACACTGAAGCTTTCTTT
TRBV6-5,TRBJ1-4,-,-,CASSQEESSNEKLLF,TGTGCCAGCAGTCAAGAAGAGTCCTCTAATGAAAAACTGCTTTTT
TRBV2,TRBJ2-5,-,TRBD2,CASSDFIGTSGGAETQYF,TGTGCCAGCAGTGACTTCATCGGGACTAGCGGGGGGGCAGAGACCCAGTACTTC
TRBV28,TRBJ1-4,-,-,CASSFEARVATNEKLFF,TGTGCCAGCAGTTTTGAGGCGAGAGTTGCAACTAATGAAAAACTGTTTTTT
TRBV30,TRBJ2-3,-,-,CAWSVGQWSGDTQYF,TGTGCCTGGAGTGTAGGACAATGGTCCGGAGATACGCAGTATTTT
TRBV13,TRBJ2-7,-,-,CASSLGQGFYEQYF,TGTGCCAGCAGCTTAGGACAGGGTTTTTACGAGCAGTACTTC
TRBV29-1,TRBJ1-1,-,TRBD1,CRAEQGMDTEAFF,TGCAGAGCCGAACAGGGGATGGACACTGAAGCTTTCTTT
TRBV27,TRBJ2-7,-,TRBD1,CASSGVSGQGSYEQYF,TGTGCCAGCAGTGGGGTATCGGGACAGGGTTCCTACGAGCAGTACTTC
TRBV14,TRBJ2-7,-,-,CASSQGRAKFSYEQYF,TGTGCCAGCAGCCAAGGCAGGGCCAAGTTTTCGTACGAGCAGTACTTC
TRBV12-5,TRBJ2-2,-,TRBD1,CASGPDRVLGGELFF,TGTGCTAGTGGACCTGACAGGGTCCTTGGCGGGGAGCTGTTTTTT
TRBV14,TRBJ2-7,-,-,CASRAGSREQYF,TGTGCCAGCAGAGCAGGAAGCCGCGAGCAGTACTTC
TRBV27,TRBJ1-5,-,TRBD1,CASSLKAPRTGYSNQPQHF,TGTGCCAGCAGTTTAAAGGCGCCGAGGACAGGGTATAGCAATCAGCCCCAGCATTTT
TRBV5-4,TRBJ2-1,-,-,CASSLRGFYNEQFF,TGTGCCAGCAGCTTGAGGGGGTTCTACAATGAGCAGTTCTTC
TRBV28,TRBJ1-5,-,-,CASSSGSRQPQHF,TGTGCCAGCAGTTCCGGGTCCCGACAGCCCCAGCATTTT
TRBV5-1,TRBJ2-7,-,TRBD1,CASSLAPTGGSHEQYF,TGCGCCAGCAGCTTGGCCCCGACAGGGGGATCCCACGAGCAGTACTTC
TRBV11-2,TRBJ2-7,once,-,CASSLPEGGTSSYEQYF,TGTGCCAGCAGCTTACCGGAGGGCGGGACCAGCTCCTACGAGCAGTACTTC
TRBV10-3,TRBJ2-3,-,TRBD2,CAISEPLSGRTTDTQYF,TGTGCCATCAGTGAGCCCCTCAGCGGGAGGACCACAGATACGCAGTATTTT
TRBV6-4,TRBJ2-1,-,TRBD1,CASSSSGQSYNEQFF,TGTGCCAGCAGTTCCTCGGGACAGTCATACAATGAGCAGTTCTTC
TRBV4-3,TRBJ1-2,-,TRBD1,CASSPGTGNGYTF,TGCGCCAGCAGCCCTGGGACAGGGAATGGCTACACCTTC
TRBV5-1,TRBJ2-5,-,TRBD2,CASSLPGLAEETQYF,TGCGCCAGCAGCTTACCGGGACTAGCGGAAGAGACCCAGTACTTC
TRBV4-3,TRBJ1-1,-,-,CASSQGVSGTEAFF,TGCGCCAGCAGCCAAGGGGTGTCAGGCACTGAAGCTTTCTTT
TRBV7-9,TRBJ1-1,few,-,CASSLGAMNTEAFF,TGTGCCAGCAGCTTAGGAGCGATGAACACTGAAGCTTTCTTT
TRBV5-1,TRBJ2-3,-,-,CASSLWGVTDTQYF,TGCGCCAGCAGCTTGTGGGGGGTCACAGATACGCAGTATTTT
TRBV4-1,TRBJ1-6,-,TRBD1,CASSQEAQSYRGNNSPLHF,TGCGCCAGCAGCCAAGAAGCCCAATCTTACAGGGGAAATAATTCACCCCTCCACTTT
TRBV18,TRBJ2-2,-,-,CASSPRPAGRGIRGSPKKTGELFF,TGTGCCAGCTCACCTCGACCGGCGGGGAGGGGGATTCGTGGATCGCCTAAGAAGACCGGGGAGCTGTTTTTT
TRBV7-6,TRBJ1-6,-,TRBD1,CASSFGQVPSPLHF,TGTGCCAGCAGCTTCGGACAGGTGCCTTCACCCCTCCACTTT
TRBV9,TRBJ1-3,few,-,CASSPPGTGNTIYF,TGTGCCAGCAGCCCCCCGGGGACTGGAAACACCATATATTTT
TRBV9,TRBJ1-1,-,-,CASSVRRLPIFALNTEAFF,TGTGCCAGCAGCGTGAGGAGGCTCCCAATCTTTGCTCTGAACACTGAAGCTTTCTTT